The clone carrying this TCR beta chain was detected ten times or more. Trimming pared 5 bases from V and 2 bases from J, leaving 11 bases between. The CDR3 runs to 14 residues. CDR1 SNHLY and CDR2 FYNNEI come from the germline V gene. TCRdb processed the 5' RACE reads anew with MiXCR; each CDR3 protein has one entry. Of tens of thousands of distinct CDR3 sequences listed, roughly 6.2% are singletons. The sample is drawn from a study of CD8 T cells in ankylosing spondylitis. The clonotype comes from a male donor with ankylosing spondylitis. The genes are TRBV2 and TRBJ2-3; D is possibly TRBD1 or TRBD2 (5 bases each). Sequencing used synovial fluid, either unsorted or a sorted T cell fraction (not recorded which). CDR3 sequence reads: CASSSGTTTDTQYF. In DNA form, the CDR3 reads TGTGCCAGCAGTTCCGGGACGACCACAGATACGCAGTATTTT.